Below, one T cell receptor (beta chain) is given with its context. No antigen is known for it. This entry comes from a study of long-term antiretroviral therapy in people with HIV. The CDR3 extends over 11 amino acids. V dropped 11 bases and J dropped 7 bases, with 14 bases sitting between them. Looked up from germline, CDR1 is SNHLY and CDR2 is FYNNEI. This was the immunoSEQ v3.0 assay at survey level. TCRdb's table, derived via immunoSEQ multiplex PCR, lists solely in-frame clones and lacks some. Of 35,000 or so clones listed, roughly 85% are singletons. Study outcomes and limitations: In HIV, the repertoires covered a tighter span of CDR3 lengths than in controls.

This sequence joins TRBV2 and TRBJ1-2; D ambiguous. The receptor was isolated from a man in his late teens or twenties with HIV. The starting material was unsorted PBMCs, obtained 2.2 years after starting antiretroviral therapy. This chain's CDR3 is CAYGERVGYTF. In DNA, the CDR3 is TGTGCCTACGGAGAGAGGGTTGGCTACACCTTC.